The 30 T cell receptor beta chains below all came from one sample that was sequenced in a study of T cells in localized non-small cell lung cancer. The assay was immunoSEQ multiplex PCR, and TCRdb's table has in-frame clones only and misses some. The sample consists of about 26,000 clones, around 83% of them appearing once. This specimen was peripheral blood, taken before any cancer treatment. The source is a woman between 40 and 69 years old with stage I lung adenocarcinoma.

This clone has a handful of counts. The chain couples TRBV7-2 to TRBJ1-2, with TRBD1 identical over 10 bases. Germline trimming cut 3 bases from V and 4 bases from J; bases unmatched to any gene: 2. CDR1 is SGHTA and CDR2 is FQGNSA in the germline V gene. The CDR3 loop spans 14 amino acids. The CDR3 nucleotides are TGTGCCAGCAGCTTCCGGGACAGGGGCTATGGCTACACCTTC. Translated, it gives CASSFRDRGYGYTF. Filled out from reference TRBV7-2 and TRBJ1-2, the complete variable domain reads GAGVSQSPSNKVTEKGKDVELRCDPISGHTALYWYRQSLGQGLEFLIYFQGNSAPDKSGLPSDRFSAERTGGSVSTLTIQRTQQEDSAVYLCASSFRDRGYGYTFGSGTRLTVV.

This clone was counted once. The rearrangement links TRBV6-1 to TRBJ1-4; D is perhaps TRBD1 (6 bases). Germline V gene data show CDR1 as MNHNS and CDR2 as SASEGT. The CDR3 spans 14 residues. Trimming removed 7 bases at V and 10 bases at J, with 19 bases between. CDR3 sequence: CASTSGGLIGKLFF. CDR3 nucleotide sequence: TGTGCCAGCACCAGTGGGGGGCTAATAGGAAAACTGTTTTTT.

The count of this clone is one. The V call is TRBV6-5, the J call TRBJ1-4; the D is unclear. With 0 bases removed from V and 5 bases from J, the gap between germline ends came to 10 bases. The germline gives CDR1 MNHEY, CDR2 SVGAGI. This CDR3 is built from 15 residues. CDR3: CASSYSDLGNEKLFF. In DNA, the CDR3 is TGTGCCAGCAGTTACTCGGACCTAGGGAATGAAAAACTGTTTTTT.

The chain employs TRBV7-2 and TRBJ2-3; 10 bases line up with TRBD2. The CDR3 runs to 16 residues. From germline, CDR1 is SGHTA and CDR2 FQGNSA. The V and J ends lost 3 bases and 2 bases, in that order; junction bases with no gene match: 5. This CDR3 reads CASSFLSGGVTDTQYF. The CDR3 region has the DNA TGTGCCAGCAGCTTCCTAAGCGGGGGGGTCACAGATACGCAGTATTTT. The complete variable domain, with remaining parts taken from reference TRBV7-2 and TRBJ2-3, reads GAGVSQSPSNKVTEKGKDVELRCDPISGHTALYWYRQSLGQGLEFLIYFQGNSAPDKSGLPSDRFSAERTGGSVSTLTIQRTQQEDSAVYLCASSFLSGGVTDTQYFGPGTRLTVL.

In its sample, this clone was seen a few times. The genes are TRBV25-1 and TRBJ1-6; 7 bases agree with TRBD1. Losses at the gene ends were 4 bases for V and 7 bases for J; bases not matched to a gene: 7. The CDR3 totals 15 residues. Germline CDR1 and CDR2: MGHDK and SYGVNS. CDR3 protein: CASSGPTGSNSPLHF. The CDR3 DNA reads as TGTGCCAGCAGTGGCCCGACAGGGTCCAATTCACCCCTCCACTTT.

The V and J genes are TRBV6-1 and TRBJ2-7; D possibly corresponds to TRBD1 (5 bases). CDR3 size: 12 residues. The V gene lost 11 bases and the J gene lost 6 bases, with 17 bases spanning the gap. Looked up from germline, CDR1 is MNHNS and CDR2 is SASEGT. CDR3 region: CALSGAVFEQYF. CDR3 nucleotides: TGTGCCCTTAGTGGGGCCGTTTTCGAGCAGTACTTC.

V gene TRBV5-1 combines with J gene TRBJ1-1, with 7 bases identical to TRBD1. Germline lookup yields CDR1 SGHRS and CDR2 YFSETQ. The CDR3 is 15 amino acids. The junction had 11 bases not matched to a gene; V was cut back by 5 bases and J by 4 bases. The CDR3 region is CASSSTGVGSTEAFF. The CDR3 DNA sequence: TGCGCCAGCAGTTCAACAGGGGTAGGTAGCACTGAAGCTTTCTTT.

The table lists this clone with a few counts. The rearrangement links TRBV21-1 to TRBJ1-1. TRBV21-1 is an annotated pseudogene. The CDR3 runs 15 residues. Here the CDR3 reads CASSKWGGATSEAFF. The CDR3 coding sequence is TGTGCCAGCAGCAAATGGGGAGGGGCGACCTCTGAAGCTTTCTTT.

This chain joins TRBV7-9 and TRBJ2-3; D call uncertain. Germline loops: CDR1 SEHNR, CDR2 FQNEAQ (reference sequence). Trimming cost V 5 bases and J 5 bases, with 5 bases left between them. This CDR3 comprises 11 residues. The CDR3 nucleotides read TGTGCCAGCAGCACCGAAGATACGCAGTATTTT. Translating gives CASSTEDTQYF. Drawing the rest from reference TRBV7-9 and TRBJ2-3, the complete variable domain is DTGVSQNPRHKITKRGQNVTFRCDPISEHNRLYWYRQTLGQGPEFLTYFQNEAQLEKSRLLSDRFSAERPKGSFSTLEIQRTEQGDSAMYLCASSTEDTQYFGPGTRLTVL.

CDR3 sequence (DNA): TGCGCCAGCAGCTTGGGTAGCGGGTACACAGATACGCAGTATTTT. Its translation is CASSLGSGYTDTQYF. The V and J genes are TRBV5-1 and TRBJ2-3; 7 bases are shared with TRBD2. V gave up 0 bases and J gave up 2 bases; unmatched junction bases: 3. CDR1 and CDR2 from the germline V gene are SGHRS and YFSETQ. This CDR3 contains 15 residues.

V usage is TRBV5-1 and J usage is TRBJ1-1, with TRBD1 identical over 10 bases. There are 15 residues in the CDR3. From germline, CDR1 is SGHRS and CDR2 YFSETQ. Unmatched junction bases numbered 6, after V lost 4 bases and J lost 3 bases. The CDR3 region has the DNA TGCGCCAGCAGCCCCGCCGGACAGGGGGACACTGAAGCTTTCTTT. It is translated as CASSPAGQGDTEAFF.

The chain is built from TRBV4-1 and TRBJ2-5; tentative D call: TRBD1 (5 bases). CDR3 length equals 14 residues. V was pared by 0 bases and J by 4 bases, with 9 bases between. Germline V gives CDR1 MGHRA, CDR2 YSYEKL. CDR3 sequence reads: CASSQERQGETQYF. For the CDR3, the DNA is TGCGCCAGCAGCCAAGAGCGGCAGGGAGAGACCCAGTACTTC.

The genes are TRBV6-6 and TRBJ2-1; no firm D call. Trimming left V 5 bases short and J 13 bases short, with 15 bases between. This CDR3 has 12 residues. CDR1 MNHNY and CDR2 SVGAGI come from the germline V gene (reference sequence). CDR3 residues: CASSGPERIQFF. The CDR3, as DNA: TGTGCCAGCAGTGGGCCCGAAAGGATCCAGTTCTTC.

The chain is built from TRBV5-4 and TRBJ2-3; D possibly matches TRBD1 or TRBD2 (5 bases each). Trimming took 4 bases from V and 1 from J, leaving 13 bases between them. Germline CDR1 and CDR2: SGHNT and YYREEE (reference sequence). This CDR3 is 15 amino acids long. The CDR3 loop is CASSHEGSGTDTQYF. CDR3 bases: TGTGCCAGCAGCCACGAGGGGAGCGGCACAGATACGCAGTATTTT. Full variable domain (outside the CDR3, taken from reference TRBV5-4 and TRBJ2-3): ETGVTQSPTHLIKTRGQQVTLRCSSQSGHNTVSWYQQALGQGPQFIFQYYREEENGRGNFPPRFSGLQFPNYSSELNVNALELDDSALYLCASSHEGSGTDTQYFGPGTRLTVL.

The chain joins TRBV5-4 to TRBJ2-7; D tentatively fits TRBD1 or TRBD2 (5 bases each). CDR3 size: 14 residues. Germline CDR1 and CDR2: SGHNT and YYREEE (reference sequence). Trimming took 0 bases from V and 3 from J, leaving 10 bases between them. CDR3 sequence reads: CASSLASGHYEQYF. The CDR3 DNA reads as TGTGCCAGCAGCTTGGCATCGGGGCACTACGAGCAGTACTTC.

This clone was detected only a few times. CDR3 protein: CASSYWGSSYNEQFF. CDR3 nucleotide sequence: TGTGCCAGCAGTTATTGGGGGTCCTCCTACAATGAGCAGTTCTTC. The gene calls are TRBV6-5 and TRBJ2-1; D possibly matches TRBD1 or TRBD2 (5 bases each). V dropped 3 bases and J dropped 0 bases, with 9 bases sitting between them. The CDR3 spans 15 residues. Germline V gives CDR1 MNHEY, CDR2 SVGAGI.

The rearrangement joins TRBV13 to TRBJ2-7; D possibly corresponds to TRBD2 (5 bases). CDR1 and CDR2 from the germline V gene are PRHDT and FYEKMQ (reference sequence). CDR3 length: 14 residues. The V gene lost 3 bases and the J gene lost 4 bases, with 13 bases spanning the gap. DNA for the CDR3: TGTGCCAGCAGCTTCCGGGGAGACACATACGAGCAGTACTTC. It is translated as CASSFRGDTYEQYF. Full variable domain (missing parts from reference TRBV13 and TRBJ2-7): AAGVIQSPRHLIKEKRETATLKCYPIPRHDTVYWYQQGPGQDPQFLISFYEKMQSDKGSIPDRFSAQQFSDYHSELNMSSLELGDSALYFCASSFRGDTYEQYFGPGTRLTVT.

V and J are TRBV6-1 and TRBJ1-2, with D maybe TRBD1 (5 bases). The germline V gene encodes CDR1 MNHNS and CDR2 SASEGT. This CDR3 contains 14 residues. The V end was cut by 5 bases, the J end by 8 bases, with 18 bases between. CDR3 DNA: TGTGCCAGCAGTTCTGGGACCGCGACGAAGGGCTACACCTTC. Its protein is CASSSGTATKGYTF.

In nucleotides, the CDR3 is TGTGCCAGCAGTGAAGCCAGCGGGGGGCCCACAGATACGCAGTATTTT. Amino acid sequence: CASSEASGGPTDTQYF. This chain links TRBV6-4 with TRBJ2-3; 9 positions agree with TRBD2. V trimming: 3 bases; J trimming: 2 bases; junction bases outside the gene matches: 6. Germline V CDR1 and CDR2: MRHNA, SNTAGT. This CDR3 is built from 16 residues.

This rearrangement joins TRBV7-2 to TRBJ2-7; D is possibly TRBD1 (6 bases). Deletions cut 5 bases from V and 3 bases from J, with 17 bases between. This CDR3 has 15 residues. In germline, CDR1 is SGHTA, CDR2 FQGNSA. Here the CDR3 reads CASSPDRMRYYEQYF. DNA for the CDR3: TGTGCCAGCAGCCCGGACAGAATGCGTTACTACGAGCAGTACTTC.

The rearrangement joins TRBV6-5 to TRBJ2-1; TRBD1 matches at 7 bases. The J segment lost 9 bases and the V segment lost 0 bases, leaving 2 bases of the junction unmatched. Germline V CDR1 and CDR2: MNHEY, SVGAGI. This CDR3 is built from 13 residues. This chain's CDR3 is CASSYSTGLEQFF. For the CDR3, the DNA is TGTGCCAGCAGTTACTCGACAGGGCTTGAGCAGTTCTTC.

Of note for this clone: This same CDR3 is encoded by further DNA sequences in the sample. The V and J genes are TRBV30 and TRBJ1-2; D gene uncertain. The CDR3 spans 13 residues. The V gene lost 0 bases and the J gene lost 4 bases, with 9 bases spanning the gap. Germline loops: CDR1 GTSNPN, CDR2 SVGIG (reference sequence). The CDR3 spells CAWSVGFRYGYTF. CDR3 sequence (DNA): TGTGCCTGGAGTGTAGGGTTTCGCTATGGCTACACCTTC.

The chain couples TRBV7-8 to TRBJ2-1, with 12 bases identical to TRBD2. This CDR3 contains 21 residues. V lost 5 bases to trimming and J lost 1 base; unmatched junction nucleotides: 18. Germline values: CDR1 SGHVS, CDR2 FQNEAQ. The CDR3 protein is CASSPILSRLAGGRSYNEQFF. The CDR3 nucleotides read TGTGCCAGCAGCCCCATTCTTAGTCGCCTAGCGGGGGGGCGATCCTACAATGAGCAGTTCTTC.

The chain is built from TRBV5-4 and TRBJ1-6; D is possibly TRBD1 (6 bases). Germline assignment: CDR1 SGHNT and CDR2 YYREEE (reference sequence). The CDR3 covers 17 residues. The V and J ends lost 4 bases and 7 bases respectively, with 21 bases between them. CDR3 DNA sequence: TGTGCCAGCAGCGGGGGGAGTAATACAGGGAGGAATTCACCCCTCCACTTT. Translation: CASSGGSNTGRNSPLHF.

V usage is TRBV5-6 and J usage is TRBJ2-2, with D possibly being TRBD1 (6 bases). The CDR3 loop spans 14 amino acids. The V gene's germline CDR1 is SGHDT and CDR2 YYEEEE. V was trimmed by 6 bases and J by 7 bases, leaving 16 bases between them. The DNA for the CDR3 is TGTGCCAGCACCATTTACTTAGGGGGCGGGGAGCTGTTTTTT. It encodes CASTIYLGGGELFF.

The V and J genes are TRBV18 and TRBJ1-1; D not resolved. Germline V lookup: CDR1 KGHSH, CDR2 LQKENI. The CDR3 contains 14 residues. V was cut by 1 base and J by 1 base, with 7 bases left in between. The CDR3 protein is CASSPLPPNTEAFF. CDR3 nucleotide sequence: TGTGCCAGCTCACCACTCCCACCGAACACTGAAGCTTTCTTT. Full variable domain (rest looked up from reference TRBV18 and TRBJ1-1): NAGVMQNPRHLVRRRGQEARLRCSPMKGHSHVYWYRQLPEEGLKFMVYLQKENIIDESGMPKERFSAEFPKEGPSILRIQQVVRGDSAAYFCASSPLPPNTEAFFGQGTRLTVV.

This clone was detected only once. This CDR3 is CASSSGAGDTDTQYF. CDR3 DNA: TGTGCCAGCAGCTCAGGGGCAGGGGATACAGATACGCAGTATTTT. The chain combines TRBV7-3 with TRBJ2-3; tentatively, D is TRBD1 (6 bases). The CDR3 consists of 15 residues. Germline V CDR1 and CDR2: SGHTA, FQGTGA. Trimming took 4 bases from V and 3 from J, leaving 14 bases between them.

This sequence joins TRBV5-1 and TRBJ2-7; maybe TRBD2 (6 bases). The V and J ends lost 2 bases and 7 bases respectively, with 13 bases between them. The V gene's germline CDR1 is SGHRS and CDR2 YFSETQ. The CDR3 runs 13 residues. This CDR3 is CASSFGRGGEQYF. The CDR3 region has the DNA TGCGCCAGCAGCTTCGGGCGGGGTGGTGAGCAGTACTTC.

This clone has just a few counts. This chain connects TRBV10-3 to TRBJ1-2, with D maybe TRBD1 (6 bases). CDR3 length: 12 residues. V lost 7 bases and J lost 2, with 8 bases in between. In germline, CDR1 is ENHRY, CDR2 SYGVKD. Written as DNA, the CDR3 is TGTGCCATCAATGGGGGCAACTATGGCTACACCTTC. Translating gives CAINGGNYGYTF.

V usage is TRBV4-3 and J usage is TRBJ2-3; D remains ambiguous. Per germline, CDR1 LGHNA and CDR2 YSLEER. The CDR3 totals 12 residues. Trimming took 6 bases from V and 8 from J, leaving 12 bases between them. CDR3 nucleotides: TGCGCCAGCAGTCCGGACCGGGCTACGCAGTATTTT. The encoded protein is CASSPDRATQYF.